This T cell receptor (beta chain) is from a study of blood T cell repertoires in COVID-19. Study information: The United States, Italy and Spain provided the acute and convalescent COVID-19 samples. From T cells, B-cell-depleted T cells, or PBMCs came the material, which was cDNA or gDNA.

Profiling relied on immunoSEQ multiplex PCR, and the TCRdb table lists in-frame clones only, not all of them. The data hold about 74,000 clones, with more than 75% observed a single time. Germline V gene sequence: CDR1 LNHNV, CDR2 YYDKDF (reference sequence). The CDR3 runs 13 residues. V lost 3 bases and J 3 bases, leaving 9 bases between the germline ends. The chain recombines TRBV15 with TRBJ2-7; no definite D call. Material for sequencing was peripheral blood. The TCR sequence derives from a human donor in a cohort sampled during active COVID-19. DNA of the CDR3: TGTGCCACCAGCAGCTACAGAAACTACGAGCAGTACTTC. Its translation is CATSSYRNYEQYF.